Listed here is a single TCR beta chain. The data stem from a study of blood T cell repertoires in COVID-19. Participant ages covered about 18 to 90 years across 24 US areas. Participants in the exposed group had met a COVID-19 case in the 2 weeks before joining the study. Authors' methods: Estimated nucleated cell counts came from reference gene primer amplification. Using immunoSEQ multiplex PCR, the repertoire was profiled, and TCRdb retains in-frame clones only, with some absent. V and J calls and clone size are as listed in that table; D and trimming were resolved from the DNA. The top ten clones hold 5% to 7.5% of a sample with roughly 230,000 clones, approximately 84% of them seen once. The sequence was collected from a woman between 45 and 65 years old who had been exposed to COVID-19. Sequencing was performed on PBMCs or T cells enriched from blood (not recorded which).

CDR3 in amino acids: CASSLGVGGKVNEQFF. Here the CDR3 DNA reads TGTGCCAGCAGCTTAGGTGTCGGGGGGAAAGTCAATGAGCAGTTCTTC. This chain links TRBV5-4 with TRBJ2-1; 7 bases fit TRBD2. CDR1 is SGHNT, CDR2 YYREEE, per germline (reference sequence). V lost 2 bases, J lost 6 bases, and 11 bases stayed unmatched. The CDR3 sequence is 16 residues long.